The 28 T cell receptor beta chains below all came from one sample that was sequenced in a study of read filtering for tumor transcriptome and immune sequencing. From approximately 430 ng of RNA, a library with molecular barcoded alpha/delta and beta/gamma adaptors was made. Each CDR3 protein is one row after TCRdb ran MiXCR on the reads. This table holds about 9,200 distinct CDR3 sequences, more than 15% found once. The sequenced material came from a population of CD138-negative cells sorted from bone marrow. Receptor source: a donor aged 40 or over with multiple myeloma.

This clonotype appeared many times. DNA for the CDR3: TGTGCCAGCAGTGAAGATTCTGGGAGGTTGGGTTCCTACAATGAGCAGTTCTTC. Translation: CASSEDSGRLGSYNEQFF. V gene TRBV2 combines with J gene TRBJ2-1, with D possibly TRBD2 on 6 matching bases. This CDR3 region has 18 residues. The V and J ends lost 1 base and 1 base respectively, with 17 bases between them. CDR1 is SNHLY and CDR2 is FYNNEI in the germline V gene. The entire variable domain, with the rest obtained from reference TRBV2 and TRBJ2-1, is as follows: EPEVTQTPSHQVTQMGQEVILRCVPISNHLYFYWYRQILGQKVEFLVSFYNNEISEKSEIFDDQFSVERPDGSNFTLKIRSTKLEDSAMYFCASSEDSGRLGSYNEQFFGPGTRLTVL.

The chain's CDR3 is CASSLGQEDCEQYF. The CDR3 DNA sequence: TGTGCCAGCAGCTTAGGTCAGGAGGACTGCGAGCAGTACTTC. The chain has TRBV7-9 and TRBJ2-7, with TRBD2 as a possible D gene (5 bases). Germline V gene sequence: CDR1 SEHNR, CDR2 FQNEAQ (reference sequence). The CDR3 spans 14 residues. V was cut by 1 base and J by 6 bases, with 13 bases left in between.

This clonotype was picked up many times. The chain recombines TRBV6-5 with TRBJ2-5; no clear D. The CDR3 is 16 residues long. V was pared by 0 bases and J by 2 bases, with 13 bases between. Germline CDR1 is MNHEY and CDR2 is SVGAGI. As DNA, the CDR3 is TGTGCCAGCAGTTACTCGAGAGCCAACTCTCAAGAGACCCAGTACTTC. Its translation: CASSYSRANSQETQYF.

This clonotype was observed at least ten times. This rearrangement joins TRBV2 to TRBJ2-2; D might be TRBD2 (6 bases). This CDR3 region has 14 residues. V lost 5 bases, J lost 3 bases, and 10 bases lay in between. Germline CDR1 and CDR2: SNHLY and FYNNEI. Here the CDR3 reads CASSTGGDTGELFF. The DNA for the CDR3 is TGTGCCAGCAGTACAGGAGGGGACACCGGGGAGCTGTTTTTT. The variable domain in full, completed from reference TRBV2 and TRBJ2-2, reads EPEVTQTPSHQVTQMGQEVILRCVPISNHLYFYWYRQILGQKVEFLVSFYNNEISEKSEIFDDQFSVERPDGSNFTLKIRSTKLEDSAMYFCASSTGGDTGELFFGEGSRLTVL.

This clonotype came up many times. The genes are TRBV4-3 and TRBJ2-6; D assignment may be TRBD1 or TRBD2 (5 bases each). Germline V gene data show CDR1 as LGHNA and CDR2 as YSLEER. The CDR3 spans 19 residues. V lost 0 bases and J 0 bases, leaving 15 bases between the germline ends. CDR3 sequence reads: CASSQEYSGRTSGANVLTF. CDR3 bases: TGCGCCAGCAGCCAAGAGTATTCGGGACGGACCTCTGGGGCCAACGTCCTGACTTTC.

The table lists this clonotype with a few counts. A single base is all that separates this from a far larger clone, so a read error is likely. The chain has TRBV6-6 and TRBJ2-1, with D hard to call. The ends were cut back, 3 bases at V and 8 bases at J, with 11 bases in the middle. The CDR3 runs to 13 residues. Germline CDR1 is MNHNY and CDR2 is SVGAGI (reference sequence). This chain's CDR3 is CASSYSEADEQFF. Here the CDR3 DNA reads TGTGCCAGCAGTTATAGTGAGGCCGATGAGCAGTTCTTC.

Many counts were recorded for this clonotype. V usage is TRBV11-2 and J usage is TRBJ2-5, with 8 bases lining up with TRBD1. This CDR3 has 15 residues. Germline assignment: CDR1 SGHAT and CDR2 FQNNGV. Unmatched junction bases numbered 8, after V lost 3 bases and J lost 5 bases. CDR3 nucleotides: TGTGCCAGCAGCTTGGCAGGGGGCGGACCGGAGACCCAGTACTTC. Translation gives CASSLAGGGPETQYF.

The sample holds many counts of this clonotype. The rearrangement links TRBV27 to TRBJ2-1; D gene uncertain. CDR3 length equals 15 residues. V lost 5 bases and J 8 bases, leaving 19 bases between the germline ends. In germline, CDR1 is MNHEY, CDR2 SMNVEV (reference sequence). CDR3 residues: CASSKRQANNHEQFF. In DNA, the CDR3 is TGTGCCAGCAGTAAAAGGCAGGCTAATAATCATGAGCAGTTCTTC.

This clonotype has a count of ten or more. The chain combines TRBV7-9 with TRBJ1-1, with TRBD1 matching 8 bases. The CDR3 sequence is 12 residues long. Looked up from germline, CDR1 is SEHNR and CDR2 is FQNEAQ (reference sequence). The V gene end was trimmed by 4 bases and the J gene end by 8 bases; junction bases not matched to a gene: 3. CDR3 coding DNA: TGTGCCAGCAGCTCCCACAGGGGGGAAGCTTTCTTT. Translating it yields CASSSHRGEAFF.

In the case of this clonotype: A far more abundant clone sits one base away, making this likely a read error. Here the CDR3 DNA reads TGCGCCAGCAGCCAAGATGCCCCCCCGTGGGGCCCCGATTATACGCAGTATTTT. Translating it yields CASSQDAPPWGPDYTQYF. The chain couples TRBV4-1 to TRBJ2-3; tentatively, D is TRBD1 (5 bases). The CDR3 loop spans 18 amino acids. V was shortened by 0 bases and J by 7 bases, with 23 bases between the two germline ends. CDR1 and CDR2 from the germline V gene are MGHRA and YSYEKL.

This clonotype was picked up many times. The rearrangement links TRBV28 to TRBJ1-4; D is possibly TRBD1 (6 bases). Trimming cost V 3 bases and J 6 bases, with 14 bases left between them. CDR1 and CDR2 from the germline V gene are MDHEN and SYDVKM. The CDR3 is 15 amino acids. CDR3 protein: CASSFYGTTHEKLFF. CDR3 in DNA: TGTGCCAGCAGTTTTTACGGGACAACCCATGAAAAACTGTTTTTT. Drawing the rest from reference TRBV28 and TRBJ1-4, the complete variable domain is DVKVTQSSRYLVKRTGEKVFLECVQDMDHENMFWYRQDPGLGLRLIYFSYDVKMKEKGDIPEGYSVSREKKERFSLILESASTNQTSMYLCASSFYGTTHEKLFFGSGTQLSVL.

The chain employs TRBV27 and TRBJ2-5, with a weak D call TRBD1 (5 bases). V shed 10 bases and J shed 5 bases, with 14 bases lying between them. Germline V gene lookup returns CDR1 MNHEY and CDR2 SMNVEV (reference sequence). The CDR3 has 12 residues. CDR3 residues: CATPARQETQYF. In DNA form, the CDR3 reads TGTGCCACCCCGGCGAGACAGGAGACCCAGTACTTC.

This clonotype has a handful of counts. A read error may be the cause here, since a much bigger clone is one base away. The CDR3 ends on some other residue instead of the conserved phenylalanine or tryptophan, so this is likely a read error. Here the CDR3 DNA reads TGCAGTGCTAGAGTTAGGGGACCACCCCCGGGGACCCAGTACCTC. This translates into CSARVRGPPPGTQYL. The genes are TRBV20-1 and TRBJ2-5; D may correspond to TRBD1 or TRBD2 (5 bases each). Deletions cut 1 base from V and 7 bases from J, with 19 bases between. CDR3 length: 15 amino acids. Germline V gene lookup returns CDR1 DFQATT and CDR2 SNEGSKA (reference sequence).

The chain employs TRBV7-2 and TRBJ2-1, with 10 bases aligning to TRBD2. This CDR3 contains 15 residues. V shed 5 bases, J shed 9 bases, and the junction held 10 bases outside the gene matches. CDR1 and CDR2 from the germline V gene are SGHTA and FQGNSA. CDR3 sequence (DNA): TGTGCCAGCAGCCCCAGCGGGGGGGACGGTAGTGAGCAGTTCTTC. It encodes CASSPSGGDGSEQFF. Variable domain in full (rest from reference TRBV7-2 and TRBJ2-1): GAGVSQSPSNKVTEKGKDVELRCDPISGHTALYWYRQSLGQGLEFLIYFQGNSAPDKSGLPSDRFSAERTGGSVSTLTIQRTQQEDSAVYLCASSPSGGDGSEQFFGPGTRLTVL.

This clonotype has ten or more counts. V is TRBV4-1 and J is TRBJ2-7; D gene unclear. CDR1 MGHRA and CDR2 YSYEKL come from the germline V gene. V lost 0 bases and J 3 bases, leaving 15 bases between the germline ends. CDR3 length: 16 residues. The chain's CDR3 is CASSQDSSRLNYEQYF. Here the CDR3 DNA reads TGCGCCAGCAGCCAAGATTCGAGCAGGTTAAACTACGAGCAGTACTTC.

Details on this clonotype: A far larger clone is one nucleotide away, so this likely arose from a read error. The rearrangement links TRBV7-6 to TRBJ2-3; 8 bases map to TRBD2. V lost 4 bases to trimming and J lost 6 bases; unmatched junction nucleotides: 15. The germline V gene has CDR1 SGHVS and CDR2 FNYEAQ. The CDR3 sequence is 17 residues long. The CDR3 DNA reads TGTGCCAGCAGCTCGACCCACGGAGCGGGAGTATTGGATACGCAGTATTTT. It is translated as CASSSTHGAGVLDTQYF.

This clonotype was seen at least ten times. This chain connects TRBV14 to TRBJ1-5; D is ambiguous. The germline V gene has CDR1 SGHDN and CDR2 FVKESK. The CDR3 sequence is 11 residues long. Trimming cost V 9 bases and J 6 bases, with 9 bases left between them. DNA of the CDR3: TGTGCCAGGGGAGGCCCTCAGCCCCAGCATTTT. This sequence encodes CARGGPQPQHF.

This clonotype was found many times. This rearrangement joins TRBV29-1 to TRBJ1-5; D unclear. V dropped 5 bases and J dropped 6 bases, with 11 bases sitting between them. Germline V gene sequence: CDR1 SQVTM, CDR2 ANQGSEA. The CDR3 extends over 12 amino acids. The CDR3 is CSVMAGGQPQHF. The CDR3 region has the DNA TGCAGCGTTATGGCAGGTGGTCAGCCCCAGCATTTT.

There are many counts of this clonotype. CDR3: CASSLTVTDTQYF. As DNA, the CDR3 is TGCGCCAGCAGCTTGACTGTCACAGATACGCAGTATTTT. This sequence joins TRBV5-1 and TRBJ2-3; no reliable D call. There are 13 residues in the CDR3. CDR1 is SGHRS, CDR2 YFSETQ, per germline. V was pared by 1 base and J by 2 bases, with 5 bases between.

At least ten counts were recorded for this clonotype. CDR3 sequence reads: CSASDGGRSDTEAFF. The CDR3 region has the DNA TGCAGTGCTAGTGACGGGGGGCGGAGTGACACTGAAGCTTTCTTT. The chain couples TRBV20-1 to TRBJ1-1, with D perhaps TRBD1 (6 bases). This CDR3 comprises 15 residues. CDR1 is DFQATT and CDR2 is SNEGSKA in the germline V gene (reference sequence). The V and J ends lost 3 bases and 3 bases respectively, with 17 bases between them.

The sample holds many counts of this clonotype. The chain carries TRBV5-6 and TRBJ2-5, with TRBD1 matching 8 bases. This CDR3 spans 14 amino acids. Per the germline V gene, CDR1 is SGHDT and CDR2 is YYEEEE. V gave up 4 bases and J gave up 6 bases; unmatched junction bases: 8. The CDR3 is CASSHDGQGKTQYF. The CDR3 DNA reads TGTGCCAGCAGCCACGACGGACAGGGAAAGACCCAGTACTTC.

Of note for this clonotype: One base separates it from a far larger clone, so it is likely a read error. This CDR3 fails to terminate in the conserved phenylalanine or tryptophan, so it likely reflects a read error. The chain carries TRBV12-3 or TRBV12-4 and TRBJ1-1; D possibly corresponds to TRBD1 (5 bases). This CDR3 is built from 11 residues. The germline V and J ends were trimmed by 4 bases and 11 bases, with 11 bases remaining between them. The CDR3 here is CASSSGTTAFL. The CDR3 DNA is TGTGCCAGCAGTTCGGGGACGACGGCTTTCCTT.

This clonotype is medium-sized. This chain connects TRBV20-1 to TRBJ2-1; D not certain. The CDR3 is 13 residues long. The germline gives CDR1 DFQATT, CDR2 SNEGSKA (reference sequence). The V and J ends lost 5 bases and 1 base respectively, with 9 bases between them. CDR3 sequence: CSAGSPSYNEQFF. CDR3 bases: TGCAGTGCTGGCTCTCCTTCCTACAATGAGCAGTTCTTC.

The chain carries TRBV7-8 and TRBJ2-1; the D gene is possibly TRBD1 (6 bases). The CDR3 contains 15 residues. V gave up 5 bases and J gave up 8 bases, with 19 bases separating them. CDR1 and CDR2 from the germline V gene are SGHVS and FQNEAQ. The CDR3 sequence: CASSPLGMGADEQFF. In DNA, the CDR3 is TGTGCCAGCAGCCCCCTCGGTATGGGGGCAGATGAGCAGTTCTTC.

At least ten counts were recorded for this clonotype. The chain employs TRBV5-1 and TRBJ2-1; D unclear. The CDR3 is 13 amino acids. V lost 1 base, J lost 4 bases, and 6 bases lay in between. Germline V gene lookup returns CDR1 SGHRS and CDR2 YFSETQ. The CDR3 DNA reads TGCGCCAGCAGCTTGCCCGGATACAATGAGCAGTTCTTC. As protein: CASSLPGYNEQFF.

This clonotype was picked up a small number of times. This likely came from a read error, as a far larger clone is one base away. The chain's CDR3 is CASSLAPNAEAFF. The DNA for the CDR3 is TGTGCCAGCAGTTTAGCTCCGAACGCTGAAGCTTTCTTT. The chain is built from TRBV12-3 or TRBV12-4 and TRBJ1-6; D is unresolved. The end of the DNA aligns better with TRBJ1-1, so the J call may be wrong. This CDR3 region has 13 residues.

To note about this clonotype: Germline is not matched at one junction end, which may reflect a read error. The chain joins TRBV30 to TRBJ2-1; 8 bases line up with TRBD2. Germline values: CDR1 GTSNPN, CDR2 SVGIG (reference sequence). The CDR3 runs 14 residues. CDR3 loop: CAWRGSGALNEQPF. The CDR3 DNA reads TGTGCCTGGAGAGGTAGCGGGGCTTTAAATGAGCAGCCCTTC.

This rearrangement joins TRBV5-5 to TRBJ2-3; D is ambiguous. V was cut by 6 bases and J by 2 bases, with 19 bases left in between. The CDR3 has 16 residues. Looked up from germline, CDR1 is SGHKS and CDR2 is YYEKEE (reference sequence). For the CDR3, the DNA is TGTGCCAGCACCGGTTTTGCGGAACTGACCACAGATACGCAGTATTTT. Protein product: CASTGFAELTTDTQYF.